The subject of this entry is one TCR beta chain. Its target antigen remains unknown. Qualities for individual bases were not recorded, and no much larger clone is one base off. From a lookup of the germline V gene, CDR1 and CDR2 are MDHEN and SYDVKM. Measured from the cysteine to the phenylalanine, the CDR3 is 16 residues long. The sequence is cut down to CDR3 DNA, 48 bases in frame from base 1. Trimming at the junction amounts to 3 bases on V and 0 bases on J, and the germline ends lie 9 bases apart. The sample belongs to a study of blood T cell repertoires in COVID-19 (dated by TCRdb to about 2020). Context from the whole study: Samples from collaborators originated in the United States, Italy and Spain and spanned both the acute and convalescent phases of COVID-19. The prospective study material was composed of cDNA or gDNA derived from T cells, B-cell-depleted T cells, or PBMCs. Subjects who had been exposed to COVID-19, were actively infected with it, or had recovered from it provided the deeply sampled blood TCRbeta repertoires that made up the dataset. The repertoires were released in a freely available public database meant as a resource for research on the immune response to SARS-CoV-2. The samples were drawn from the first 160 participants of the ongoing ImmuneRACE study and from roughly 1,300 subjects provided by 6 global collaborators. Nearly every sample came with metadata listing a de-identified subject ID, COVID-19 status, age in years and sex. Where HLA class I and class II types were available, the types were taken from metadata supplied by the sample provider, not from assay-based typing.

In Seattle, one collaborating source enrolled patients while the infection was active and tracked those patients longitudinally over the course of disease. Each collaborating institution followed its own protocols to collect whole blood in K2EDTA tubes. For TCRbeta analysis, collaborators shipped samples as frozen whole blood, isolated PBMCs, or DNA extracted from either of those sample types. Overall study results and their limits: Clinical and demographic metadata were provided uncurated, with the amount varying by source and participant.

The immunoSEQ Assay, a bias-controlled multiplex PCR, was used to amplify TCRbeta CDR3 regions from genomic DNA. The original methods were these. The number of nucleated cells in each sample was estimated by amplification of reference gene primers within the assay. Sequence reads were collapsed and filtered to measure the absolute abundance of every unique TCRbeta CDR3 rearrangement. For each sample, productive Simpson clonality was calculated by taking the square root of Simpson's diversity index across productive rearrangements. In its TCRdb copy, this immuneACCESS table keeps in-frame sequences only and misses some clones. Where compared with another copy, unresolved V genes explain less than half of these, and the others have no known cause. The V and J calls and clone size were taken over from that table, and D and trimming were inferred from the DNA. A total of some 190,000 clones appear in this sample, 70% to 90% of them only once. The ten largest clones take up 15% to 20% of the sample.

The chain links TRBV28 with TRBJ1-6; the D region possibly corresponds to TRBD1 (6 bases align). This clonotype originated in a person aged 65-85 years with COVID-19, enrolled during active disease. Sequencing was done on a sample of peripheral blood. The CDR3 here reads CASSFTGNSYNSPLHF. Here is the DNA: TGTGCCAGCAGTTTTACAGGGAACTCCTATAATTCACCCCTCCACTTT. With the portions outside the CDR3 filled from the reference TRBV28 and TRBJ1-6 genes, the complete variable region becomes DVKVTQSSRYLVKRTGEKVFLECVQDMDHENMFWYRQDPGLGLRLIYFSYDVKMKEKGDIPEGYSVSREKKERFSLILESASTNQTSMYLCASSFTGNSYNSPLHFGNGTRLTVT.